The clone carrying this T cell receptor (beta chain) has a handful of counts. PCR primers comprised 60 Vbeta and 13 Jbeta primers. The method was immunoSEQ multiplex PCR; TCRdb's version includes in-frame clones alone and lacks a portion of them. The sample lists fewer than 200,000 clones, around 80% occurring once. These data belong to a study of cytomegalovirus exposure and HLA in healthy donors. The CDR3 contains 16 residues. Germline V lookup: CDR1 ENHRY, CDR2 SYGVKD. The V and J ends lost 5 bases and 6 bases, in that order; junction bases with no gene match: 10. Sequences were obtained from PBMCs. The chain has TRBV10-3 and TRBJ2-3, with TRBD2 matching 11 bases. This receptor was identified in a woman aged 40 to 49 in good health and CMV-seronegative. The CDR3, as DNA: TGTGCCATCAGTCGACTAGCGGGGTCTATAGCCGATACGCAGTATTTT. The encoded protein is CAISRLAGSIADTQYF.